Below are 9 T cell receptor beta chains sequenced from a single sample in a study of cytomegalovirus exposure and HLA in healthy donors. 13 Jbeta primers and 60 Vbeta primers were used for the PCR. Profiled with immunoSEQ multiplex PCR; TCRdb holds only in-frame clones, not every one. This sample has 26,000 or so clones, with about four fifths found just once. The specimen was PBMCs. The receptor set was obtained from a male donor in good health and CMV-seronegative.

V and J are TRBV29-1 and TRBJ2-7, with 10 bases identical to TRBD1. V was clipped by 7 bases and J by 6 bases; unmatched bases: 6. This CDR3 is 12 amino acids long. Germline values: CDR1 SQVTM, CDR2 ANQGSEA. CDR3 protein: CSAGTGDGEQYF. CDR3 DNA sequence: TGCAGCGCCGGGACAGGGGATGGCGAGCAGTACTTC.

This clone was detected only a few times. This chain connects TRBV6-6 to TRBJ2-2; the D gene is possibly TRBD2 (6 bases). Trimming pared 4 bases from V and 6 bases from J, leaving 18 bases between. The CDR3 consists of 16 residues. Germline V gene sequence: CDR1 MNHNY, CDR2 SVGAGI (reference sequence). CDR3 region: CASSFSRDSGPGELFF. CDR3 in DNA: TGTGCCAGCAGTTTTTCCCGGGACTCTGGCCCCGGGGAGCTGTTTTTT.

This sequence joins TRBV27 and TRBJ1-1, with D tentatively TRBD1 (6 bases). The V end was cut by 4 bases, the J end by 1 base, with 10 bases between. The CDR3 has 14 amino acids. Germline CDR1 MNHEY, CDR2 SMNVEV (reference sequence). Written as DNA, the CDR3 is TGTGCCAGCAGTTGGACAGCATCGAACACTGAAGCTTTCTTT. As protein: CASSWTASNTEAFF.

The chain has TRBV6-5 and TRBJ2-5; D is undetermined. The J call is doubtful: the DNA matches TRBJ2-7 better. The CDR3 length is 15 residues. The germline CDR1 and CDR2 sequences are MNHEY and SVGAGI. In DNA form, the CDR3 reads TGTGCCAGCAGTTACGGTCAACCCCAATACTACGAGCAGTACTTC. Translating it yields CASSYGQPQYYEQYF.

The V gene is TRBV7-3, the J gene TRBJ2-1; TRBD2 aligns across 9 bases. This CDR3 contains 13 residues. Trimming removed 5 bases from V and 8 bases from J; junction bases left unmatched: 4. Germline lookup yields CDR1 SGHTA and CDR2 FQGTGA. For the CDR3, the DNA is TGTGCCAGCAGCCTTAGCGGGAGTGATGAGCAGTTCTTC. This encodes CASSLSGSDEQFF.

This clone has only a few counts. This rearrangement joins TRBV27 to TRBJ2-1; 12 bases match TRBD2. The V gene end was trimmed by 6 bases and the J gene end by 8 bases; junction bases not matched to a gene: 2. The CDR3 is 13 residues long. Germline V gives CDR1 MNHEY, CDR2 SMNVEV (reference sequence). This chain's CDR3 is CASRTSGGDEQFF. DNA of the CDR3: TGTGCCAGCAGGACTAGCGGGGGTGATGAGCAGTTCTTC.

The chain couples TRBV18 to TRBJ2-1, with TRBD2 identical over 15 bases. Trimming took 2 bases from V and 6 from J; bases not matched to a gene: 2. CDR1 and CDR2 from the germline V gene are KGHSH and LQKENI. The CDR3 is 16 amino acids. CDR3 DNA: TGTGCCAGCTCACCAGGACTAGCGGGGGGGCCCAATGAGCAGTTCTTC. This gives the protein CASSPGLAGGPNEQFF.

The chain has TRBV5-1 and TRBJ1-1, with D unresolved. Trimming cost V 0 bases and J 1 base, with 19 bases left between them. The CDR3 sequence is 18 residues long. The V gene's germline CDR1 is SGHRS and CDR2 YFSETQ. DNA of the CDR3: TGCGCCAGCAGCTTGGCCCTGAGGGTGGGTCGATCGAACACTGAAGCTTTCTTT. This encodes CASSLALRVGRSNTEAFF.

The V call is TRBV19, the J call TRBJ1-2; 7 bases align to TRBD1. The CDR3 totals 18 residues. From germline, CDR1 is LNHDA and CDR2 SQIVND (reference sequence). J lost 2 bases, V lost 2 bases, and 14 bases had no gene match. The CDR3 loop reads CASSIFFPPGTENYGYTF. In DNA form, the CDR3 reads TGTGCCAGTAGTATATTTTTTCCTCCCGGGACAGAAAACTATGGCTACACCTTC.